This T cell receptor beta chain was recovered during a study of cytomegalovirus exposure and HLA in healthy donors. With 60 Vbeta and 13 Jbeta primers, the PCR was carried out. Produced via immunoSEQ multiplex PCR; TCRdb's table is partial and in-frame only. The top ten hold about 1.7% of the sample, which has around 200,000 clones, around 80% seen once. V lost 7 bases to trimming and J lost 2 bases; unmatched junction nucleotides: 3. The CDR3 loop spans 13 amino acids. Looked up from germline, CDR1 is SNHLY and CDR2 is FYNNEI. Only a few counts were recorded for this clone. The chain uses TRBV2 and TRBJ2-3, with 7 bases that match TRBD2. This TCR was recovered from a man between 50 and 59 years old in good health and CMV-seronegative. Sequencing was done on a sample of PBMCs. The CDR3 coding sequence is TGTGCCAGCAACCTAGCGGTCACAGATACGCAGTATTTT. Protein product: CASNLAVTDTQYF. Together with reference TRBV2 and TRBJ2-3, the CDR3 gives the full variable domain: EPEVTQTPSHQVTQMGQEVILRCVPISNHLYFYWYRQILGQKVEFLVSFYNNEISEKSEIFDDQFSVERPDGSNFTLKIRSTKLEDSAMYFCASNLAVTDTQYFGPGTRLTVL.